This note documents a single TCR beta chain sequence. The target antigen is unknown. This entry belongs to a study of T cells in Graves' hyperthyroidism and ophthalmopathy. From RNA transcripts, TCR beta CDR3 regions were amplified. HTBI primers were the set used in a first-round RT-PCR of the TCR CDR3. TCRdb analysed the multiplex PCR reads with MiXCR anew, one entry per CDR3 protein. The sample yields approximately 610,000 distinct CDR3 sequences, 14% to 15% seen once. Study results and caveats: Researchers found most expanded thyroid clonotypes above 0.001 in blood as well.

V dropped 6 bases and J dropped 11; count of bases not matched to a gene: 7. There are 12 residues in the CDR3. Input material: blood. This clonotype originated in a middle-aged woman with Graves' ophthalmopathy. The chain has TRBV12-3 or TRBV12-4 and TRBJ2-3; 8 bases agree with TRBD2. The CDR3 DNA reads as TGTGCCAGCAGCTCCCGGACTAGCCGGCAGTATTTT. This gives the protein CASSSRTSRQYF.